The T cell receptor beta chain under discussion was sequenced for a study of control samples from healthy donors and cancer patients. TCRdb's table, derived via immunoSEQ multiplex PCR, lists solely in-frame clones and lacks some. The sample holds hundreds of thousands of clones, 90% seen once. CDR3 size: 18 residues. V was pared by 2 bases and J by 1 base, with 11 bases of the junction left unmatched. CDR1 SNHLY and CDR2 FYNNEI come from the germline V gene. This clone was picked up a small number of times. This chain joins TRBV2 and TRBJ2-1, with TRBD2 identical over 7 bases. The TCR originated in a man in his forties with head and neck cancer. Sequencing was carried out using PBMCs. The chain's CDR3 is CASSESIGGSGSYNEQFF. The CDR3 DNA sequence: TGTGCCAGCAGTGAATCAATAGGCGGGAGTGGTTCCTACAATGAGCAGTTCTTC.